This TCR beta chain is drawn from a study of preoperative IRX-2 immunotherapy in early breast cancer. This sample's treatment: preoperative locoregional IRX-2 cytokine immunotherapy. Patients received preoperative, locoregional IRX-2 cytokine immunotherapy in a phase Ib study. Sequencing used immunoSEQ multiplex PCR; TCRdb keeps in-frame clones, though not all of them. The sample holds about 89,000 clones, just over 85% seen once. This clonotype was obtained from a human donor with breast cancer. This material consisted of tumor tissue, taken after IRX-2 immunotherapy.

CDR3 nucleotides: TGTGCCAGTACGGACGAGTTTTATGAAAAACTGTTTTTT. Translating gives CASTDEFYEKLFF. The chain is built from TRBV19 and TRBJ1-4; no clear D gene. The CDR3 has 13 residues. Per germline, CDR1 LNHDA and CDR2 SQIVND (reference sequence). V dropped 7 bases and J dropped 6 bases, with 12 bases sitting between them.